These 4 T cell receptor beta chains originate from one sample sequenced in a study of OX40 agonist ivuxolimab in advanced cancers. TCRdb keeps only in-frame clones here, not all; method: immunoSEQ multiplex PCR. The sample lists 96,000 or so clones; around 80% were seen once. This specimen consisted of CD4+ or CD8+ T cells sorted from blood, obtained in a trial of the OX40 agonist ivuxolimab. The receptors were gathered from an adult with an advanced solid tumor such as melanoma, head and neck, liver or kidney cancer.

This sequence joins TRBV6-5 and TRBJ1-2; the D is unclear. The CDR3 contains 13 residues. The germline V and J ends were trimmed by 5 bases and 4 bases, with 11 bases remaining between them. Germline V gives CDR1 MNHEY, CDR2 SVGAGI. The CDR3 reads CASSEPGRYGYTF. CDR3 DNA: TGTGCCAGCAGTGAACCGGGCCGCTATGGCTACACCTTC.

The chain employs TRBV5-4 and TRBJ1-4, with D perhaps TRBD1 (6 bases). Between the trimmed V and J ends, which lost 4 bases and 6 bases, there was a span of 16 bases. The CDR3 spans 15 residues. Looked up from germline, CDR1 is SGHNT and CDR2 is YYREEE (reference sequence). The CDR3 coding sequence is TGTGCCAGCAGCCCCAGGGGAGGGGCGGATGAAAAACTGTTTTTT. Translating gives CASSPRGGADEKLFF.

The V call is TRBV25-1, the J call TRBJ2-7, with unresolved D. CDR3 length equals 14 residues. Germline-derived CDR1 and CDR2 are MGHDK and SYGVNS. Trimming pared 4 bases from V and 4 bases from J, leaving 14 bases between. CDR3 coding DNA: TGTGCCAGCAGTGGGCCGGGCTCACTTTACGAGCAGTACTTC. Its protein is CASSGPGSLYEQYF.

V usage is TRBV7-8 and J usage is TRBJ2-2, with TRBD2 matching 12 bases. The CDR3 covers 16 residues. From germline, CDR1 is SGHVS and CDR2 FQNEAQ. The V gene end was trimmed by 5 bases and the J gene end by 1 base; junction bases not matched to a gene: 2. The CDR3 reads CASSPGLAGNTGELFF. The CDR3 nucleotides read TGTGCCAGCAGCCCGGGACTAGCGGGGAACACCGGGGAGCTGTTTTTT.